Listed here are 16 T cell receptor beta chains from one sample, sequenced in a study of blood T cell repertoires in COVID-19. Profiled with immunoSEQ multiplex PCR; TCRdb holds only in-frame clones, not every one. The sample has around 280,000 clones; roughly 89% are singletons. The sequenced sample was PBMCs or T cells enriched from blood (not recorded which). These receptors were taken from a woman between 40 and 50 years old who had recovered from COVID-19.

This chain joins TRBV6-5 and TRBJ2-4, with TRBD1 matching 7 bases. The CDR3 has 14 amino acids. Germline V lookup: CDR1 MNHEY, CDR2 SVGAGI. Unmatched junction bases numbered 8, after V lost 6 bases and J lost 6 bases. CDR3: CASRPGQRRNIQYF. As DNA, the CDR3 is TGTGCCAGCAGACCGGGACAGAGGAGAAACATTCAGTACTTC.

The chain combines TRBV7-8 with TRBJ2-7, with D possibly being TRBD1 (7 bases). The CDR3 runs to 15 residues. Trimming took 3 bases from V and 6 from J, leaving 18 bases between them. CDR1 is SGHVS and CDR2 is FQNEAQ in the germline V gene. The CDR3 DNA is TGTGCCAGCAGCTTGAACAGGGGAGGAGTGTCCGAGCAGTACTTC. Its translation is CASSLNRGGVSEQYF.

This sequence joins TRBV18 and TRBJ1-5, with TRBD1 identical over 7 bases. This CDR3 has 14 amino acids. Trimming cost V 4 bases and J 6 bases; bases outside gene matches: 6. The germline V gene encodes CDR1 KGHSH and CDR2 LQKENI. The CDR3, as DNA: TGTGCCAGCTCACTCGACAGGGTTGGTCAGCCCCAGCATTTT. Translating gives CASSLDRVGQPQHF.

The chain recombines TRBV24-1 with TRBJ1-5; D might be TRBD1 (5 bases). Germline assignment: CDR1 KGHDR and CDR2 SFDVKD. V dropped 12 bases and J dropped 5 bases, with 22 bases sitting between them. CDR3 length equals 15 residues. The CDR3 DNA follows: TGTGCCCCCCGCGGAGCTGGGGCCGTGGATCAGCCCCAGCATTTT. Translation gives CAPRGAGAVDQPQHF.

V usage is TRBV5-5 and J usage is TRBJ2-7, with D perhaps TRBD1 (5 bases). Between the trimmed V and J ends, which lost 2 bases and 3 bases, there was a span of 18 bases. CDR1 is SGHKS, CDR2 YYEKEE, per germline (reference sequence). This CDR3 comprises 16 residues. CDR3 sequence: CASSFGTGPRIYEQYF. CDR3 bases: TGTGCCAGCAGCTTCGGTACAGGCCCCCGAATCTACGAGCAGTACTTC.

This clone was seen a few times. The rearrangement joins TRBV3-1 (or the pseudogene TRBV3-2) to TRBJ2-2; 9 bases line up with TRBD1. The CDR3 consists of 16 residues. Losses at the gene ends were 5 bases for V and 1 base for J; bases not matched to a gene: 5. Germline CDR1 reads LGHDT; CDR2 reads YNNKEL (reference sequence). The CDR3 region is CASSFPGQGNTGELFF. The CDR3 bases are TGTGCCAGCAGCTTCCCGGGACAGGGGAACACCGGGGAGCTGTTTTTT.

The chain joins TRBV24-1 to TRBJ2-3; a weak D match, TRBD1 (5 bases). The CDR3 consists of 12 residues. Deletions cut 4 bases from V and 8 bases from J, with 9 bases between. Germline CDR1 and CDR2: KGHDR and SFDVKD. CDR3 in amino acids: CATSDRDSTQYF. The CDR3 DNA reads as TGTGCCACCAGTGACCGCGACAGTACGCAGTATTTT.

This clone was detected only a few times. This chain uses TRBV6-1 with TRBJ2-1, with 12 bases that match TRBD2. The junction had 1 base not matched to a gene; V was cut back by 8 bases and J by 2 bases. The CDR3 is 14 residues long. Germline values: CDR1 MNHNS, CDR2 SASEGT. The chain's CDR3 is CASRTSGTYNEQFF. CDR3 in DNA: TGTGCCAGCCGGACTAGCGGGACCTACAATGAGCAGTTCTTC.

This clone was observed a few times. The genes are TRBV2 and TRBJ2-2; 14 nucleotides line up with TRBD2. V was clipped by 6 bases and J by 8 bases; unmatched bases: 2. Germline V gene sequence: CDR1 SNHLY, CDR2 FYNNEI. The CDR3 is 14 residues long. CDR3 in amino acids: CASRGTSGSGELFF. CDR3 nucleotides: TGTGCCAGCAGAGGGACTAGCGGGAGTGGGGAGCTGTTTTTT.

The chain carries TRBV7-2 and TRBJ1-2; TRBD1 might be the D (5 bases). Germline loops: CDR1 SGHTA, CDR2 FQGNSA. The CDR3 has 13 amino acids. V shed 3 bases and J shed 4 bases, with 9 bases lying between them. DNA for the CDR3: TGTGCCAGCAGCTTCAAGGGGATCTATGGCTACACCTTC. This encodes CASSFKGIYGYTF.

The gene calls are TRBV6-1 and TRBJ1-2; TRBD1 matches at 8 bases. This CDR3 contains 14 residues. V was clipped by 3 bases and J by 4 bases; unmatched bases: 4. CDR1 and CDR2 from the germline V gene are MNHNS and SASEGT. CDR3 sequence (DNA): TGTGCCAGCAGTGACAGGGGGCCGGGCTATGGCTACACCTTC. Translated: CASSDRGPGYGYTF.

J is TRBJ2-7 and V is TRBV2; 13 nucleotides match TRBD2. V lost 7 bases, J lost 7 bases, and 22 bases stayed unmatched. The CDR3 length is 19 residues. CDR1 SNHLY and CDR2 FYNNEI come from the germline V gene. CDR3 in amino acids: CASTERDKLGLAGAGEQYF. The CDR3, as DNA: TGTGCCAGCACCGAGCGGGACAAACTTGGACTAGCGGGAGCTGGGGAGCAGTACTTC.

The CDR3 DNA sequence: TGTGCCAGCTCAACGACAGTTTCCTACGAGCAGTACTTC. Protein product: CASSTTVSYEQYF. The chain recombines TRBV18 with TRBJ2-7; TRBD1 is a possible D gene (5 bases). The germline V gene has CDR1 KGHSH and CDR2 LQKENI. The V end lost 5 bases, the J end lost 1 base, and 9 bases lay between the germline ends. CDR3 length equals 13 residues. The variable domain in full, completed from reference TRBV18 and TRBJ2-7, reads NAGVMQNPRHLVRRRGQEARLRCSPMKGHSHVYWYRQLPEEGLKFMVYLQKENIIDESGMPKERFSAEFPKEGPSILRIQQVVRGDSAAYFCASSTTVSYEQYFGPGTRLTVT.

The CDR3 DNA reads TGTGCCAGCAGTCCCCCCCGACTAGCGGGAGTTATGATATCTGGGACCCAGTACTTC. Protein product: CASSPPRLAGVMISGTQYF. The rearrangement uses TRBV28 and TRBJ2-5; the match to TRBD2 covers 12 bases. J lost 7 bases, V lost 5 bases, and 20 bases had no gene match. The germline V gene has CDR1 MDHEN and CDR2 SYDVKM. The length of the CDR3 is 19 residues. The whole variable domain, remainder taken from reference TRBV28 and TRBJ2-5, is DVKVTQSSRYLVKRTGEKVFLECVQDMDHENMFWYRQDPGLGLRLIYFSYDVKMKEKGDIPEGYSVSREKKERFSLILESASTNQTSMYLCASSPPRLAGVMISGTQYFGPGTRLLVL.

The chain recombines TRBV19 with TRBJ1-4, with TRBD1 matching over 10 bases. The CDR3 has 15 amino acids. Germline CDR1 is LNHDA and CDR2 is SQIVND (reference sequence). V was clipped by 5 bases and J by 0 bases; unmatched bases: 0. In nucleotides, the CDR3 is TGTGCCAGTAGTGGACAGGGGGCAACTAATGAAAAACTGTTTTTT. Translation: CASSGQGATNEKLFF.

The rearrangement links TRBV9 to TRBJ2-2, with TRBD2 identical over 12 bases. The CDR3 has 16 amino acids. The J segment lost 6 bases and the V segment lost 1 base, leaving 4 bases of the junction unmatched. The germline CDR1 and CDR2 sequences are SGDLS and YYNGEE. CDR3 nucleotide sequence: TGTGCCAGCAGCGTAAGCCTAGCGGGAGGGCCCGGGGAGCTGTTTTTT. Protein sequence: CASSVSLAGGPGELFF.